One and the same sample provided the 2 T cell receptor beta chains below, sequenced in a study of T cells in Graves' hyperthyroidism and ophthalmopathy. Using RNA transcripts as the source, TCR beta CDR3 regions were amplified. Researchers ran a first-round RT-PCR on the TCR CDR3 using the HTBI primer set. TCRdb reprocessed the multiplex PCR reads with MiXCR, giving one entry per CDR3 protein. The table lists hundreds of thousands of distinct CDR3 sequences, just under 20% of them singletons. The sequenced sample was blood. These receptors came from a middle-aged man with Graves' ophthalmopathy.

The genes are TRBV12-3 or TRBV12-4 and TRBJ1-2, with 8 bases that match TRBD1. Losses at the gene ends were 3 bases for V and 11 bases for J; bases not matched to a gene: 14. The CDR3 totals 15 residues. The CDR3 sequence: CASSLRQGFDGEYTF. CDR3 nucleotides: TGTGCCAGCAGTTTGCGACAGGGGTTCGATGGCGAGTACACCTTC.

The chain is built from TRBV11-2 and TRBJ2-5; 8 bases are a match to TRBD1. V shed 2 bases, J shed 4 bases, and the junction held 12 bases outside the gene matches. This CDR3 contains 17 residues. Germline V gene lookup returns CDR1 SGHAT and CDR2 FQNNGV. The CDR3 region is CASSLRGLGDRGETQYF. DNA of the CDR3: TGTGCCAGCAGCTTAAGGGGGCTCGGAGACAGGGGAGAGACCCAGTACTTC.